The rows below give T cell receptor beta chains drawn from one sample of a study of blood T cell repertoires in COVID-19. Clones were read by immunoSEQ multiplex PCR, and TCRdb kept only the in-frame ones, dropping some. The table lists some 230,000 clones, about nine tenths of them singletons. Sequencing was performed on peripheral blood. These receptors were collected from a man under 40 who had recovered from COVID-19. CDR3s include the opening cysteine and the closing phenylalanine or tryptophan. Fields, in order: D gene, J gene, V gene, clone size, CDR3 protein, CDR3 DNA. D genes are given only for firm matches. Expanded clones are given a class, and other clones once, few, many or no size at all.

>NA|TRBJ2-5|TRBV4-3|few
CASSQSWIGGETQYF
TGCGCCAGCAGCCAATCGTGGATAGGAGGGGAGACCCAGTACTTC
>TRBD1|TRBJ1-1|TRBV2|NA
CASSLRTGVNTEAFF
TGTGCCAGCAGTCTCAGGACAGGGGTGAACACTGAAGCTTTCTTT
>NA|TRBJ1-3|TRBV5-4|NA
CASSLTAMGGNTIYF
TGTGCCAGCAGCTTGACGGCGATGGGCGGAAACACCATATATTTT
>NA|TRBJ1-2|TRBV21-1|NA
CASSKGNRGQDTF
TGTGCCAGCAGCAAAGGGAACAGGGGGCAGGACACCTTC
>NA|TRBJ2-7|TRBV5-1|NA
CASSTPLAAPDEQYF
TGCGCCAGCAGCACGCCCCTAGCTGCCCCTGACGAGCAGTACTTC
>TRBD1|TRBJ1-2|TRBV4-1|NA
CASSQEAMAGGNGYTF
TGCGCCAGCAGCCAAGAGGCGATGGCAGGGGGTAACGGCTACACCTTC
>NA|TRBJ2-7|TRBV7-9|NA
CASSYQGQTYEQYF
TGTGCCAGCAGCTACCAAGGACAGACTTACGAGCAGTACTTC
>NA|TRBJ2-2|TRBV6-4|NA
CASRATVNTGELFF
TGTGCCAGCAGAGCGACAGTGAACACCGGGGAGCTGTTTTTT
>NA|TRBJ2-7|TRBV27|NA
CASKDRTYYEQYF
TGTGCCAGCAAAGACAGGACCTACTACGAGCAGTACTTC
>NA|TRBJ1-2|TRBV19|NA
CASSTLMAGGNGYTF
TGTGCCAGTAGTACCCTAATGGCAGGAGGGAATGGCTACACCTTC
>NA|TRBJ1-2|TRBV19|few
CASSWPGGRRDGYTF
TGTGCCAGTAGTTGGCCGGGGGGAAGAAGGGATGGCTACACCTTC
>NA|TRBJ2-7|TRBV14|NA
CASSQDGGLLTYEQYF
TGTGCCAGCAGCCAAGATGGAGGGCTCCTCACCTACGAGCAGTACTTC
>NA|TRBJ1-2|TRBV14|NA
CASSAPGMDYGYTF
TGTGCCAGCAGCGCCCCGGGGATGGATTATGGCTACACCTTC
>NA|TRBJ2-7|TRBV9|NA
CASSKRQSSYEQYF
TGTGCCAGCAGCAAGCGACAGTCCTCCTACGAGCAGTACTTC
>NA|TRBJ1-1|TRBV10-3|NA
CAIGREPNTEAFF
TGTGCCATCGGAAGGGAGCCGAACACTGAAGCTTTCTTT
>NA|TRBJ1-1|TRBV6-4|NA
CASCSLTGGNTEAFF
TGTGCCAGCTGTTCGTTGACGGGAGGGAACACTGAAGCTTTCTTT
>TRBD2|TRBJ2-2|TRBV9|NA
CASSVALAGGNTGELFF
TGTGCCAGCAGCGTAGCTCTAGCGGGGGGTAACACCGGGGAGCTGTTTTTT
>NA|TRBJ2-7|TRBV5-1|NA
CASSLNSYEQYF
TGCGCCAGCAGCTTGAACAGCTACGAGCAGTACTTC
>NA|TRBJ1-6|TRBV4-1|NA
CASSQDPNRNSLNSPLHF
TGCGCCAGCAGCCAAGACCCCAACAGAAACAGTCTTAATTCACCCCTCCACTTT
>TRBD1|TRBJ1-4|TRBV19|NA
CASSSSGDRGYEKLFF
TGTGCCAGTAGTTCTAGCGGAGACAGGGGCTATGAAAAACTGTTTTTT
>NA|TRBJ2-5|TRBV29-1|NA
CSAPFGGRPKETQYF
TGCAGCGCCCCGTTCGGTGGGAGACCGAAAGAGACCCAGTACTTC
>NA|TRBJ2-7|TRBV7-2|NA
CASSFPGTYEQYF
TGTGCCAGCAGCTTTCCCGGGACATACGAGCAGTACTTC
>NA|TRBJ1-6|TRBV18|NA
CASSPPSRSNSPLHF
TGTGCCAGCTCACCACCGTCTAGGAGTAATTCACCCCTCCACTTT
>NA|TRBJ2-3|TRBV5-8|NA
CASSLGRTDTQYF
TGTGCCAGCAGCTTGGGTCGGACAGATACGCAGTATTTT
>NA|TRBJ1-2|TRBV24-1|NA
CATSDLEGPNYGYTF
TGTGCCACCAGTGATTTGGAGGGCCCTAACTATGGCTACACCTTC
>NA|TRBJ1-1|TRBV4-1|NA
CASSQERFRGRNTEAFF
TGCGCCAGCAGCCAAGAGAGGTTCAGGGGCAGAAACACTGAAGCTTTCTTT
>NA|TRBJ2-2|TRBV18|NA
CASSGWINRQTRKKGNTGELFF
TGTGCCAGCTCAGGGTGGATCAACCGACAGACTAGAAAAAAAGGAAACACCGGGGAGCTGTTTTTT
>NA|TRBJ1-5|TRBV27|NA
CASSLSGQISDQPQHF
TGTGCCAGCAGTTTATCTGGGCAGATCTCGGATCAGCCCCAGCATTTT
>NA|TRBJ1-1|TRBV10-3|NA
CAISLQGQGTEAFF
TGTGCCATCAGTCTGCAGGGGCAGGGGACTGAAGCTTTCTTT
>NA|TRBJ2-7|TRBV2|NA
CASIPAQTDYYEQYF
TGTGCCAGCATTCCTGCCCAGACAGATTACTACGAGCAGTACTTC
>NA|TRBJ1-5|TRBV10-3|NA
CAIRARKTGEPQHF
TGTGCCATCAGGGCTCGGAAAACCGGAGAGCCCCAGCATTTT
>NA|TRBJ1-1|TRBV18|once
CASSGYEAFF
TGTGCCAGCTCGGGCTATGAAGCTTTCTTT
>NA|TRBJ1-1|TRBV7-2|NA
CASSLRGWDTEAFF
TGTGCCAGCAGCTTGAGGGGGTGGGACACTGAAGCTTTCTTT
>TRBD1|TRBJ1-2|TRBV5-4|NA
CASSSPRQGGGYGYTF
TGTGCCAGCAGCTCCCCGAGACAGGGAGGAGGCTATGGCTACACCTTC
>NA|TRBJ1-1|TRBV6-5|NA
CASSSRGGPNTEAFF
TGTGCCAGCAGCTCTCGAGGGGGACCCAACACTGAAGCTTTCTTT
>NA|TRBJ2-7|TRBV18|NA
CASSPRTDYEQYF
TGTGCCAGCTCACCAAGAACAGACTACGAGCAGTACTTC
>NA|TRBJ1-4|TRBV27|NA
CASLGRGREKLFF
TGTGCCAGCTTGGGGCGAGGGAGGGAAAAACTGTTTTTT
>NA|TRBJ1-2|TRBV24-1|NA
CATSDSYLNYGYTF
TGTGCCACCAGTGATTCGTATCTGAACTATGGCTACACCTTC
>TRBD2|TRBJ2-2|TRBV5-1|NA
CASSPLAGHSSTGELFF
TGCGCCAGCAGCCCTTTAGCGGGCCATTCAAGCACCGGGGAGCTGTTTTTT
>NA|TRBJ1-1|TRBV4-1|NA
CASSQDRGVETEAFF
TGCGCCAGCAGCCAAGATCGGGGGGTTGAGACTGAAGCTTTCTTT
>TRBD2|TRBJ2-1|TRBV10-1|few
CASSTGLAGYEQFF
TGCGCCAGCAGCACGGGACTAGCGGGCTATGAGCAGTTCTTC
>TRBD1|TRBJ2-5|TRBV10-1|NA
CAGSETGQVQETQYF
TGCGCCGGCAGTGAGACCGGACAGGTCCAAGAGACCCAGTACTTC
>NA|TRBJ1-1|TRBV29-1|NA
CSTEGGGSGTEAFF
TGCAGCACCGAGGGAGGGGGTTCAGGCACTGAAGCTTTCTTT
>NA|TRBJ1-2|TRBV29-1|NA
CSVEEADAYGYTF
TGCAGCGTTGAAGAGGCAGATGCCTATGGCTACACCTTC
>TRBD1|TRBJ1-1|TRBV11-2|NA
CASSLMGQGRRF
TGTGCCAGCAGCTTAATGGGACAGGGGCGTCGATTT
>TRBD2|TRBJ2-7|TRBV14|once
CASSQDDGGTYEQYF
TGTGCCAGCAGCCAAGATGACGGGGGGACCTACGAGCAGTACTTC
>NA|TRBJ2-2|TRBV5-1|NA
CASSLQEPGELFF
TGCGCCAGCAGCTTGCAGGAACCCGGGGAGCTGTTTTTT
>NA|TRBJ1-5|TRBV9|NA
CASSVGTAVNQPQHF
TGTGCCAGCAGCGTAGGGACAGCCGTCAATCAGCCCCAGCATTTT
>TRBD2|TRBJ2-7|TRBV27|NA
CASGPGLAYEQYF
TGTGCCAGCGGACCGGGACTAGCTTACGAGCAGTACTTC
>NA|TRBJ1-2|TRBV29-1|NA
CSVYPGRTNYGYTF
TGCAGCGTTTACCCCGGGAGGACTAACTATGGCTACACCTTC